Listed here are 23 T cell receptor beta chains from one sample, sequenced in a study of OX40 agonist ivuxolimab in advanced cancers. Clones were read by immunoSEQ multiplex PCR, and TCRdb kept only the in-frame ones, dropping some. The sample records 95,000 to 110,000 clones, under 95% being singletons. The material sequenced was CD4+ or CD8+ T cells sorted from blood, taken in a trial of the OX40 agonist ivuxolimab. The receptors derive from an adult with an advanced solid tumor such as melanoma, head and neck, liver or kidney cancer.

The chain is built from TRBV7-2 and TRBJ1-1, with D perhaps matching TRBD1 (5 bases). The V end was cut by 0 bases, the J end by 1 base, with 6 bases between. The germline CDR1 and CDR2 sequences are SGHTA and FQGNSA. The CDR3 runs 14 residues. CDR3 nucleotide sequence: TGTGCCAGCAGCTTAGCCGGGGCGAACACTGAAGCTTTCTTT. Its protein product is CASSLAGANTEAFF.

The chain combines TRBV18 with TRBJ1-4; 10 bases align to TRBD1. This CDR3 has 15 amino acids. From germline, CDR1 is KGHSH and CDR2 LQKENI. V was pared by 6 bases and J by 4 bases, with 5 bases of the junction left unmatched. CDR3 loop: CASSAGDRGNEKLFF. The CDR3 DNA sequence: TGTGCCAGCTCTGCCGGGGACAGGGGTAATGAAAAACTGTTTTTT.

The chain employs TRBV5-4 and TRBJ1-1; D might be TRBD1 (6 bases). The CDR3 runs 17 residues. Germline-derived CDR1 and CDR2 are SGHNT and YYREEE (reference sequence). Trimming shortened V by 0 bases and J by 2 bases, and 17 bases separated the two germline ends. The CDR3 sequence: CASSLASGRGGNTEAFF. CDR3 nucleotide sequence: TGTGCCAGCAGCTTGGCGTCAGGGCGAGGGGGAAACACTGAAGCTTTCTTT. Full variable domain (rest looked up from reference TRBV5-4 and TRBJ1-1): ETGVTQSPTHLIKTRGQQVTLRCSSQSGHNTVSWYQQALGQGPQFIFQYYREEENGRGNFPPRFSGLQFPNYSSELNVNALELDDSALYLCASSLASGRGGNTEAFFGQGTRLTVV.

The chain uses TRBV21-1 and TRBJ1-5. TRBV21-1 is a listed pseudogene. The CDR3 loop spans 12 amino acids. The CDR3 coding sequence is TGTGCCAGCAGCGGGCAGAGGCAGCCCCAGCATTTT. This encodes CASSGQRQPQHF.

V and J are TRBV7-9 and TRBJ2-5; 7 bases fit TRBD1. The CDR3 has 13 amino acids. The ends lost 5 bases at V and 5 bases at J; junction bases unmatched: 5. Germline V CDR1 and CDR2: SEHNR, FQNEAQ (reference sequence). CDR3 sequence (DNA): TGTGCCAGCAGCAGGACAGGTTGGGAGACCCAGTACTTC. Translated: CASSRTGWETQYF. Supplemented by reference TRBV7-9 and TRBJ2-5, the full variable domain reads DTGVSQNPRHKITKRGQNVTFRCDPISEHNRLYWYRQTLGQGPEFLTYFQNEAQLEKSRLLSDRFSAERPKGSFSTLEIQRTEQGDSAMYLCASSRTGWETQYFGPGTRLLVL.

The chain uses TRBV9 and TRBJ2-5; tentatively, D is TRBD2 (6 bases). Germline V gene data show CDR1 as SGDLS and CDR2 as YYNGEE. The germline V and J ends were trimmed by 0 bases and 0 bases, with 15 bases remaining between them. This CDR3 region has 17 residues. The CDR3 here is CASSVGLAEQYQETQYF. The CDR3 nucleotides read TGTGCCAGCAGCGTAGGGTTAGCGGAACAGTACCAAGAGACCCAGTACTTC. Supplemented by reference TRBV9 and TRBJ2-5, the full variable domain reads DSGVTQTPKHLITATGQRVTLRCSPRSGDLSVYWYQQSLDQGLQFLIQYYNGEERAKGNILERFSAQQFPDLHSELNLSSLELGDSALYFCASSVGLAEQYQETQYFGPGTRLLVL.

This clone was recorded once. The V and J genes are TRBV18 and TRBJ2-7; 8 bases agree with TRBD1. V was pared by 5 bases and J by 7 bases, with 10 bases of the junction left unmatched. The CDR3 sequence is 14 residues long. CDR1 KGHSH and CDR2 LQKENI come from the germline V gene. CDR3 DNA: TGTGCCAGCTCATCGACGCAGGGGGCGTTAGAGCAGTACTTC. It encodes CASSSTQGALEQYF.

This chain uses TRBV12-2 with TRBJ2-1. TRBV12-2 is shown as a pseudogene. The CDR3 totals 14 residues. CDR3 loop: CASRRTVAVNEQFF. CDR3 DNA sequence: TGTGCAAGTCGCCGGACGGTAGCCGTCAATGAGCAGTTCTTC.

This clone was seen only once. The chain recombines TRBV15 with TRBJ2-5; D is unclear. The ends were cut back, 0 bases at V and 7 bases at J, with 6 bases in the middle. This CDR3 comprises 12 residues. Germline assignment: CDR1 LNHNV and CDR2 YYDKDF (reference sequence). CDR3: CATSREKGTQYF. In DNA, the CDR3 is TGTGCCACCAGCAGAGAGAAGGGGACCCAGTACTTC.

J is TRBJ1-1 and V is TRBV16; weak D call: TRBD1 (6 bases). The V gene lost 4 bases and the J gene lost 4 bases, with 10 bases spanning the gap. The germline CDR1 and CDR2 sequences are KGHSY and FQNENV. The CDR3 spans 13 residues. CDR3 sequence: CASSPGQSTEAFF. CDR3 nucleotide sequence: TGTGCCAGCAGCCCCGGACAGAGCACTGAAGCTTTCTTT. The full variable domain, rest sourced from reference TRBV16 and TRBJ1-1, is GEEVAQTPKHLVRGEGQKAKLYCAPIKGHSYVFWYQQVLKNEFKFLISFQNENVFDETGMPKERFSAKCLPNSPCSLEIQATKLEDSAVYFCASSPGQSTEAFFGQGTRLTVV.

The genes are TRBV29-1 and TRBJ1-5; D is possibly TRBD1 (5 bases). Germline CDR1 is SQVTM and CDR2 is ANQGSEA. CDR3 length: 14 residues. Trimming stripped 6 bases from V and 0 bases from J, with 12 bases between. The CDR3 nucleotides read TGCAGCGTGGGGGGACTGAATAGCAATCAGCCCCAGCATTTT. It translates to CSVGGLNSNQPQHF.

The chain links TRBV27 to TRBJ2-1; 7 bases agree with TRBD2. The CDR3 sequence is 16 residues long. J lost 8 bases, V lost 8 bases, and 18 bases had no gene match. Germline loops: CDR1 MNHEY, CDR2 SMNVEV (reference sequence). The CDR3 protein is CASQTNLGEGTYEQFF. DNA for the CDR3: TGTGCCAGCCAAACGAATCTGGGGGAGGGTACCTATGAGCAGTTCTTC.

The chain uses TRBV7-3 and TRBJ2-1; 10 nucleotides match TRBD2. J lost 1 base, V lost 3 bases, and 15 bases had no gene match. The germline V gene has CDR1 SGHTA and CDR2 FQGTGA. CDR3 size: 20 residues. The DNA of the CDR3 is TGTGCCAGCAGCTTGGGGGGGGCCGTTAGCGGGAGGCCTTCCTACAATGAGCAGTTCTTC. This codes for CASSLGGAVSGRPSYNEQFF. Complete variable domain (other parts from reference TRBV7-3 and TRBJ2-1): GAGVSQTPSNKVTEKGKYVELRCDPISGHTALYWYRQSLGQGPEFLIYFQGTGAADDSGLPNDRFFAVRPEGSVSTLKIQRTERGDSAVYLCASSLGGAVSGRPSYNEQFFGPGTRLTVL.

The rearrangement uses TRBV6-1 and TRBJ2-3; 9 positions match TRBD1. This CDR3 is 15 amino acids long. V lost 6 bases and J lost 2; bases outside the gene matches: 6. CDR1 is MNHNS and CDR2 is SASEGT in the germline V gene. The CDR3 sequence: CASRPQGAITDTQYF. The CDR3 nucleotides are TGTGCCAGCAGACCACAGGGGGCAATCACAGATACGCAGTATTTT.

This sequence joins TRBV7-8 and TRBJ2-3; D unclear. Trimming stripped 3 bases from V and 0 bases from J, with 7 bases between. The CDR3 loop spans 14 amino acids. Per the germline V gene, CDR1 is SGHVS and CDR2 is FQNEAQ. CDR3 residues: CASSLRRSTDTQYF. CDR3 coding DNA: TGTGCCAGCAGCTTGAGACGGAGCACAGATACGCAGTATTTT.

V gene TRBV28 combines with J gene TRBJ1-5; the match to TRBD1 covers 8 bases. Germline assignment: CDR1 MDHEN and CDR2 SYDVKM. The CDR3 is made up of 15 amino acids. V shed 6 bases, J shed 1 base, and the junction held 5 bases outside the gene matches. As DNA, the CDR3 is TGTGCCAGCAGCCCCGGACAGGGAAGCAATCAGCCCCAGCATTTT. This codes for CASSPGQGSNQPQHF.

V gene TRBV15 combines with J gene TRBJ1-4; D is possibly TRBD1 (5 bases). This CDR3 spans 15 amino acids. V was cut by 1 base and J by 11 bases, with 17 bases left in between. Germline V gene lookup returns CDR1 LNHNV and CDR2 YYDKDF (reference sequence). CDR3 sequence reads: CATSRGGTEDWKLFF. CDR3 DNA: TGTGCCACCAGCAGAGGAGGGACCGAGGATTGGAAACTGTTTTTT.

This chain connects TRBV19 to TRBJ2-7; possibly TRBD2 for D (6 bases). The germline CDR1 and CDR2 sequences are LNHDA and SQIVND (reference sequence). This CDR3 contains 14 residues. Trimming pared 4 bases from V and 4 bases from J, leaving 14 bases between. In nucleotides, the CDR3 is TGTGCCAGTAGTAGATACGGGAGTGTGTACGAGCAGTACTTC. It encodes CASSRYGSVYEQYF.

This chain links TRBV9 with TRBJ2-3; 8 nucleotides line up with TRBD1. There are 14 residues in the CDR3. Germline trimming cut 4 bases from V and 0 bases from J; bases unmatched to any gene: 1. The germline V gene encodes CDR1 SGDLS and CDR2 YYNGEE. This CDR3 is CASSQGASTDTQYF. The CDR3 coding sequence is TGTGCCAGCAGCCAGGGGGCGAGCACAGATACGCAGTATTTT. The whole variable domain, remainder taken from reference TRBV9 and TRBJ2-3, is DSGVTQTPKHLITATGQRVTLRCSPRSGDLSVYWYQQSLDQGLQFLIQYYNGEERAKGNILERFSAQQFPDLHSELNLSSLELGDSALYFCASSQGASTDTQYFGPGTRLTVL.

The chain carries TRBV29-1 and TRBJ2-7, with a possible D match to TRBD1 (6 bases). The CDR3 has 13 amino acids. The V gene's germline CDR1 is SQVTM and CDR2 ANQGSEA. V was cut by 4 bases and J by 2 bases, with 12 bases left in between. CDR3 sequence: CSVAGTPAYEQYF. CDR3 sequence (DNA): TGCAGCGTTGCCGGGACACCCGCCTACGAGCAGTACTTC.

The rearrangement links TRBV21-1 to TRBJ2-7; whether TRBD1, the table's D call, matches the DNA was not checked. TRBV21-1 is noted as a pseudogene. The CDR3 loop spans 20 amino acids. The CDR3 sequence: CASSKLWGQGLSGIAYEQYF. The CDR3 DNA sequence: TGTGCCAGCAGCAAACTATGGGGACAGGGGTTGTCCGGAATTGCCTACGAGCAGTACTTC.

This sequence joins TRBV19 and TRBJ2-1; TRBD2 matches 10 bases. The CDR3 has 15 residues. Germline lookup yields CDR1 LNHDA and CDR2 SQIVND (reference sequence). V gave up 9 bases and J gave up 3 bases; unmatched junction bases: 8. CDR3: CASGGPSGSYNEQFF. For the CDR3, the DNA is TGTGCCAGCGGGGGACCTAGCGGGAGCTACAATGAGCAGTTCTTC.

Here the CDR3 DNA reads TGTGCCAGCAGCTTTCAGGGATCCAGCAATCAGCCCCAGCATTTT. Translating gives CASSFQGSSNQPQHF. V usage is TRBV5-8 and J usage is TRBJ1-5, with D tentatively TRBD1 (5 bases). This CDR3 has 15 amino acids. Germline CDR1 reads SGHTS; CDR2 reads YDEGEE. Deletions cut 2 bases from V and 1 base from J, with 10 bases between.